Listed below are T cell receptor beta chains from one sample, sequenced in a study of T cell responses to AZD1222 COVID-19 vaccine. Produced via immunoSEQ multiplex PCR; TCRdb's table is partial and in-frame only. This sample carries about 140,000 clones, about 93% of them seen once, and the ten largest clones take more than 8.5%. Here the sequenced sample was peripheral blood, taken on day 0 of AZD1222 vaccination. All receptors come from an adult in good health. The CDR3 runs from the conserved cysteine through the conserved F or W. D genes are given only for firm matches. Clone size is stated in some rows and not others, as once, few, many or a class when expanded.

d_gene: TRBD1; v_gene: TRBV25-1; abundance: once; j_gene: TRBJ1-1; CDR3nt: TGTGCCAGCAGTGACCCCAGTACAGGGGACACTGAAGCTTTCTTT; CDR3aa: CASSDPSTGDTEAFF
d_gene: .; v_gene: TRBV6-6; abundance: .; j_gene: TRBJ1-5; CDR3nt: TGTGCCAGCAGTTCCAATCAGCCCCAGCATTTT; CDR3aa: CASSSNQPQHF
d_gene: .; v_gene: TRBV6-2/TRBV6-3; abundance: .; j_gene: TRBJ2-6; CDR3nt: TGTGCCAGCAGTTACGGGACTTCTGGGGCCAACGTCCTGACTTTC; CDR3aa: CASSYGTSGANVLTF
d_gene: .; v_gene: TRBV12-3/TRBV12-4; abundance: .; j_gene: TRBJ1-5; CDR3nt: TGTGCCAGCAGTTCGACCGAGGATCAGCCCCAGCATTTT; CDR3aa: CASSSTEDQPQHF
d_gene: .; v_gene: TRBV7-9; abundance: .; j_gene: TRBJ1-3; CDR3nt: TGTGCCAGCAGCTTAGGCGGGTCTGGAAACACCATATATTTT; CDR3aa: CASSLGGSGNTIYF
d_gene: TRBD1; v_gene: TRBV28; abundance: .; j_gene: TRBJ1-2; CDR3nt: TGTGCCAGCAGTCCCCAGGGACAGATACATGGCTACACCTTC; CDR3aa: CASSPQGQIHGYTF
d_gene: .; v_gene: TRBV28; abundance: once; j_gene: TRBJ1-1; CDR3nt: TGTGCCAGCAGCACAGGGTGGCTCATGAACACTGAAGCTTTCTTT; CDR3aa: CASSTGWLMNTEAFF
d_gene: TRBD1; v_gene: TRBV11-2; abundance: few; j_gene: TRBJ1-2; CDR3nt: TGTGCCAGCAGCCCGGGACAGGACTATGGCTACACCTTC; CDR3aa: CASSPGQDYGYTF
d_gene: .; v_gene: TRBV7-2; abundance: .; j_gene: TRBJ1-2; CDR3nt: TGTGCCAGCAGCTCTGACCTAGAGGAGGGGGTCTATGGCTACACCTTC; CDR3aa: CASSSDLEEGVYGYTF
d_gene: .; v_gene: TRBV7-9; abundance: .; j_gene: TRBJ1-4; CDR3nt: TGTGCCAGCAGCCGTAGAAGGGCCGACTTGAATGAAAAACTGTTTTTT; CDR3aa: CASSRRRADLNEKLFF
d_gene: .; v_gene: TRBV15; abundance: .; j_gene: TRBJ2-7; CDR3nt: TGTGCCACCAGCAGAGATCCTGGGCGGGGAGTCGTCCACGAGCAGTACTTC; CDR3aa: CATSRDPGRGVVHEQYF
d_gene: TRBD1; v_gene: TRBV5-8; abundance: once; j_gene: TRBJ1-2; CDR3nt: TGTGCCAGCAGACGACAGGGAGTCGACTATGGCTACACCTTC; CDR3aa: CASRRQGVDYGYTF
d_gene: TRBD1; v_gene: TRBV10-3; abundance: .; j_gene: TRBJ1-5; CDR3nt: TGTGCCATCAGTGACCGTGGACAGGGGAGCAATCAGCCCCAGCATTTT; CDR3aa: CAISDRGQGSNQPQHF
d_gene: TRBD1; v_gene: TRBV5-1; abundance: .; j_gene: TRBJ1-3; CDR3nt: TGCGCCAGCACGACAGGGCCGAGAAACACCATATATTTT; CDR3aa: CASTTGPRNTIYF
d_gene: .; v_gene: TRBV19; abundance: .; j_gene: TRBJ1-4; CDR3nt: TGTGCCAGTACCCTCACCGGGTATAATGAAAAACTGTTTTTT; CDR3aa: CASTLTGYNEKLFF
d_gene: .; v_gene: TRBV30; abundance: .; j_gene: TRBJ1-5; CDR3nt: TGTGCCTGGAACTCGGGACAAGCGATCAATCAGCCCCAGCATTTT; CDR3aa: CAWNSGQAINQPQHF
d_gene: TRBD1; v_gene: TRBV5-1; abundance: .; j_gene: TRBJ2-1; CDR3nt: TGCGCCAGCAGCTTTGGGACAGCTTACAATGAGCAGTTCTTC; CDR3aa: CASSFGTAYNEQFF
d_gene: .; v_gene: TRBV6-2/TRBV6-3; abundance: .; j_gene: TRBJ2-3; CDR3nt: TGTGCCAGCAGTTCATTACCCAACACAGATACGCAGTATTTT; CDR3aa: CASSSLPNTDTQYF
d_gene: .; v_gene: TRBV6-1; abundance: .; j_gene: TRBJ1-2; CDR3nt: TGTGCCAGCAGTGAACCGTTCGGCTACACCTTC; CDR3aa: CASSEPFGYTF
d_gene: .; v_gene: TRBV30; abundance: .; j_gene: TRBJ1-5; CDR3nt: TGTGCCTGGAGTCAGGGGAGCAATCAGCCCCAGCATTTT; CDR3aa: CAWSQGSNQPQHF
d_gene: TRBD2; v_gene: TRBV6-6; abundance: few; j_gene: TRBJ2-7; CDR3nt: TGTGCCAGCAGTCGGACTAGCGGGGGGGCCGCAGGCTACGAGCAGTACTTC; CDR3aa: CASSRTSGGAAGYEQYF
d_gene: .; v_gene: TRBV12-3/TRBV12-4; abundance: .; j_gene: TRBJ1-1; CDR3nt: TGTGCCAGCAGTTACCCGCTGGGTGAAGCTTTCTTT; CDR3aa: CASSYPLGEAFF
d_gene: .; v_gene: TRBV4-1; abundance: .; j_gene: TRBJ1-4; CDR3nt: TGCGCCAGCAGCCAAGGAATTGACTCGAGGGATGAAAAACTGTTTTTT; CDR3aa: CASSQGIDSRDEKLFF
d_gene: .; v_gene: TRBV12-3/TRBV12-4; abundance: .; j_gene: TRBJ2-2; CDR3nt: TGTGCCAGCAGTTTGGCGGATGGGGAGCTGTTTTTT; CDR3aa: CASSLADGELFF
d_gene: TRBD1; v_gene: TRBV19; abundance: .; j_gene: TRBJ1-1; CDR3nt: TGTGCCACCGCGGACAGGGGACGCACTGAAGCTTTCTTT; CDR3aa: CATADRGRTEAFF
d_gene: .; v_gene: TRBV6-5; abundance: once; j_gene: TRBJ2-7; CDR3nt: TGTGCCAGCAGGAACTACGAGCAGTACTTC; CDR3aa: CASRNYEQYF
d_gene: .; v_gene: TRBV20-1; abundance: .; j_gene: TRBJ2-7; CDR3nt: TGCAGTGCCTGGACGCGGAACGAGCAGTACTTC; CDR3aa: CSAWTRNEQYF
d_gene: .; v_gene: TRBV12-3/TRBV12-4; abundance: .; j_gene: TRBJ1-5; CDR3nt: TGTGCCAGCAGTTATGTTCCGGAGCCCCAGCATTTT; CDR3aa: CASSYVPEPQHF
d_gene: .; v_gene: TRBV3-1/TRBV3-2; abundance: .; j_gene: TRBJ1-2; CDR3nt: TGTGCCAGCAGCCAAGGAGCGGGCTATGGCTACACCTTC; CDR3aa: CASSQGAGYGYTF
d_gene: .; v_gene: TRBV14; abundance: .; j_gene: TRBJ1-2; CDR3nt: TGTGCCAGCAGCCCCCCTAATGCGCTGGGGAGCTTC; CDR3aa: CASSPPNALGSF
d_gene: .; v_gene: TRBV13; abundance: .; j_gene: TRBJ1-1; CDR3nt: TGTGCCAGCAGCTTAGTGGGTAGTATGAACACTGAAGCTTTCTTT; CDR3aa: CASSLVGSMNTEAFF
d_gene: .; v_gene: TRBV21-1; abundance: .; j_gene: TRBJ1-5; CDR3nt: TGTGCCAGCAGCTCAGGGGGGGGTTTTCATAGGGGCAATCAGCCCCAGCATTTT; CDR3aa: CASSSGGGFHRGNQPQHF
d_gene: .; v_gene: TRBV28; abundance: .; j_gene: TRBJ1-2; CDR3nt: TGTGCCAGCAGTTTGCCAGGGGCGCATGCTAACTATGGCTACACCTTC; CDR3aa: CASSLPGAHANYGYTF
d_gene: .; v_gene: TRBV7-9; abundance: .; j_gene: TRBJ2-7; CDR3nt: TGTGCCAGCAGCTTGTCTGAGACCTACGAGCAGTACTTC; CDR3aa: CASSLSETYEQYF
d_gene: .; v_gene: TRBV7-8; abundance: .; j_gene: TRBJ1-1; CDR3nt: TGTGCCAGCAGCTTAGTCGGCCCCTGGAACACTGAAGCTTTCTTT; CDR3aa: CASSLVGPWNTEAFF
d_gene: TRBD1; v_gene: TRBV2; abundance: .; j_gene: TRBJ1-5; CDR3nt: TGTGCCAGCAGTCAAATTTCAACAGGGGCCGATAGCAATCAGCCCCAGCATTTT; CDR3aa: CASSQISTGADSNQPQHF
d_gene: .; v_gene: TRBV6-5; abundance: .; j_gene: TRBJ1-6; CDR3nt: TGTGCCAGCAAAAGTACAGGGTCACTCACCCTCCACTTT; CDR3aa: CASKSTGSLTLHF
d_gene: TRBD1; v_gene: TRBV30; abundance: few; j_gene: TRBJ1-6; CDR3nt: TGTGCCTGGAATATCCGGGACAGAGCTTCACCCCTCCACTTT; CDR3aa: CAWNIRDRASPLHF